This T cell receptor beta chain was obtained from a study of STAT5B mutations in CD4+ large granular lymphocyte leukemia. Per germline, CDR1 MNHEY and CDR2 SMNVEV (reference sequence). Germline trimming cut 4 bases from V and 8 bases from J; bases unmatched to any gene: 5. The CDR3 totals 14 residues. The method was immunoSEQ multiplex PCR; TCRdb's version includes in-frame clones alone and lacks a portion of them. The table shows around 21,000 clones, with over 70% occurring only once. The gene calls are TRBV27 and TRBJ1-6; 7 bases are shared with TRBD1. Input material: CD4+ T cells from blood buffy coats. This receptor was taken from a human donor in good health. DNA of the CDR3: TGTGCCAGCAGTTCGACAGGGTATTATTCACCCCTCCACTTT. This codes for CASSSTGYYSPLHF.